This paragraph covers one TCR beta chain sequence. Antigen unknown. This entry is derived from a study of shared clonotypes between healthy human individuals. Adult donors, all healthy and HIV-negative, had no recent acute infections or vaccinations. The study's findings and limits: Lower generation probabilities were found for non-shared clonotypes than for those shared by all four donors. Read depth was anticipated to influence clonotype sharing among donors.

Sequencing used immunoSEQ multiplex PCR; TCRdb keeps in-frame clones, though not all of them. Among over a million clones, around 82% were seen once, and the ten largest hold 0.55% to 0.7%. The J segment lost 3 bases and the V segment lost 6 bases, leaving 4 bases of the junction unmatched. Germline CDR1 is MDHEN and CDR2 is SYDVKM. The CDR3 totals 13 residues. This sequence originates from a man between 18 and 29 years old in good health. Some clones in this sample may be carry-over from other donors' samples. The sequenced sample was memory CD4+ T cells from PBMCs. Sample subset: CD45RA-negative fraction. This sequence joins TRBV28 and TRBJ1-1, with 7 bases lining up with TRBD1. CDR3 coding DNA: TGTGCCAGCAGATTTACAGGGGACACTGAAGCTTTCTTT. Protein product: CASRFTGDTEAFF.